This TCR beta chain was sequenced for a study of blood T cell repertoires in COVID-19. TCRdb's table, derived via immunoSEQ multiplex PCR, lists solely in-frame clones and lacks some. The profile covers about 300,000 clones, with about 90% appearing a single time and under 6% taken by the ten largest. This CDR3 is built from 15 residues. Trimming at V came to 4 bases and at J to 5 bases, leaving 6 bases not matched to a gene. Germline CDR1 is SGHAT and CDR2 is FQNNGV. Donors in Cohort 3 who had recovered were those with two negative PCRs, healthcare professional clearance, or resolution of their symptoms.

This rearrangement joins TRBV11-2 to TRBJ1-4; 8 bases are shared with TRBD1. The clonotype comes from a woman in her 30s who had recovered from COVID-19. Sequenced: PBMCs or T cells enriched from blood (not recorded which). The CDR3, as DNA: TGTGCCAGCAGCTCTGGGAGGACAGGGAATGAAAAACTGTTTTTT. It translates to CASSSGRTGNEKLFF.